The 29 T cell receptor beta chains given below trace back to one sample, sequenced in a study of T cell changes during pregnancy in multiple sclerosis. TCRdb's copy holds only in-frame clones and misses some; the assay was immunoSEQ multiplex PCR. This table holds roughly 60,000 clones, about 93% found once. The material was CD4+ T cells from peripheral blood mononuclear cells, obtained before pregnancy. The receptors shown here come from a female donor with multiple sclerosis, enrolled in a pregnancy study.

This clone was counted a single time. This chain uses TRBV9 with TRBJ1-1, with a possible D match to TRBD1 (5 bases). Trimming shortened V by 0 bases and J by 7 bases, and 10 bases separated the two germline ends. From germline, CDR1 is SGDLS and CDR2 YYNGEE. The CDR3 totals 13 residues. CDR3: CASSVDLRGEAFF. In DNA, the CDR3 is TGTGCCAGCAGCGTAGATTTAAGGGGTGAAGCTTTCTTT.

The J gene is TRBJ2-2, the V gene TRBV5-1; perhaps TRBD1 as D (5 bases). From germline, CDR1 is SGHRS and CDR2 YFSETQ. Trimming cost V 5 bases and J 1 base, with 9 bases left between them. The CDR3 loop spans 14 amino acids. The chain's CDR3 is CASRLGQNTGELFF. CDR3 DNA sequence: TGCGCCAGCAGACTTGGACAGAACACCGGGGAGCTGTTTTTT.

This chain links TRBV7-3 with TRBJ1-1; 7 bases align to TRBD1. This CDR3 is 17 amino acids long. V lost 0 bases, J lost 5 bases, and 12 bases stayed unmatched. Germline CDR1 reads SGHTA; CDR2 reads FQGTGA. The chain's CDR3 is CASSLTGGGRGVTEAFF. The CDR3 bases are TGTGCCAGCAGCTTAACCGGTGGGGGCAGGGGGGTTACTGAAGCTTTCTTT.

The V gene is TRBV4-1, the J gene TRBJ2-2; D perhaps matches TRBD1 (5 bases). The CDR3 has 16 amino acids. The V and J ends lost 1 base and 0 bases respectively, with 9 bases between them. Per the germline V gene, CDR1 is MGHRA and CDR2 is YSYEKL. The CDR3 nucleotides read TGCGCCAGCAGCCAAGTACAGGCCTCGAACACCGGGGAGCTGTTTTTT. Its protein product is CASSQVQASNTGELFF.

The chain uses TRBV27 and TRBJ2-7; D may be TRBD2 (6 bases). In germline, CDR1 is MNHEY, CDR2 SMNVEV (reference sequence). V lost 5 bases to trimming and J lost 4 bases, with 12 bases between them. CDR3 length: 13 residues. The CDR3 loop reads CASSLRLEYEQYF. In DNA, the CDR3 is TGTGCCAGCAGTCTAAGACTAGAGTACGAGCAGTACTTC.

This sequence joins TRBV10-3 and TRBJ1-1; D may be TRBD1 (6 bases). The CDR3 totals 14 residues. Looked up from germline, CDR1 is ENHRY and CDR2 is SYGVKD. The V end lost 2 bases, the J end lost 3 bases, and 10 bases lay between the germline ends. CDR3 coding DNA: TGTGCCATCAGTGAGGGTCAGGGGTACACTGAAGCTTTCTTT. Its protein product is CAISEGQGYTEAFF.

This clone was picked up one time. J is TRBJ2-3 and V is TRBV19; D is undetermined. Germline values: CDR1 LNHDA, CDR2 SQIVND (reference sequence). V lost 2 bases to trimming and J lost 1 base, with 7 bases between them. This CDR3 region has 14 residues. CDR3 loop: CASSINLRTDTQYF. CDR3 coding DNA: TGTGCCAGTAGTATAAATCTCCGCACAGATACGCAGTATTTT.

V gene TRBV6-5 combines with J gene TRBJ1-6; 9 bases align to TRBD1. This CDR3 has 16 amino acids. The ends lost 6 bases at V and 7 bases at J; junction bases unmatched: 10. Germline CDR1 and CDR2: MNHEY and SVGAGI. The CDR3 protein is CASSYLQGAGNSPLHF. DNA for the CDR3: TGTGCCAGCAGCTACCTACAGGGGGCAGGGAATTCACCCCTCCACTTT.

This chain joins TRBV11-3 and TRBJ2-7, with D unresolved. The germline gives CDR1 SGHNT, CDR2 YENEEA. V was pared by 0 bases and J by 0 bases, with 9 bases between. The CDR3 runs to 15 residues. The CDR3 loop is CASSLDSTGSYEQYF. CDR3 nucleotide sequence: TGTGCCAGCAGCTTAGATAGCACCGGCTCCTACGAGCAGTACTTC.

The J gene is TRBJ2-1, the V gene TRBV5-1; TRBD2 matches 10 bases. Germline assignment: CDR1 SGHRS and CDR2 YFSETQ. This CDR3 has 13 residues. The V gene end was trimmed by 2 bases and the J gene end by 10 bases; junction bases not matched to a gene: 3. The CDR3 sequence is CASSLAGGVEQFF. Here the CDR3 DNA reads TGCGCCAGCAGCTTAGCGGGAGGGGTGGAGCAGTTCTTC.

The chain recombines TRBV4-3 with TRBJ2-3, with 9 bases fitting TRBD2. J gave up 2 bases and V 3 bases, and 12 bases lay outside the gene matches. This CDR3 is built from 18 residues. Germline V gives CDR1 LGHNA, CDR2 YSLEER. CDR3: CASSHGHLSGRYTDTQYF. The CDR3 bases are TGCGCCAGCAGCCACGGTCACCTCAGCGGGAGGTACACAGATACGCAGTATTTT.

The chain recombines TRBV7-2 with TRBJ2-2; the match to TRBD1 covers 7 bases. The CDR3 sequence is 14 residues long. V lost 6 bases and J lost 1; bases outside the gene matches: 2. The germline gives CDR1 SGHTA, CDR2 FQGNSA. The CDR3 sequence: CASRTGLNTGELFF. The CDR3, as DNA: TGTGCCAGCAGGACAGGGCTGAACACCGGGGAGCTGTTTTTT. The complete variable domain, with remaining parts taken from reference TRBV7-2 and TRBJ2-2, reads GAGVSQSPSNKVTEKGKDVELRCDPISGHTALYWYRQSLGQGLEFLIYFQGNSAPDKSGLPSDRFSAERTGGSVSTLTIQRTQQEDSAVYLCASRTGLNTGELFFGEGSRLTVL.

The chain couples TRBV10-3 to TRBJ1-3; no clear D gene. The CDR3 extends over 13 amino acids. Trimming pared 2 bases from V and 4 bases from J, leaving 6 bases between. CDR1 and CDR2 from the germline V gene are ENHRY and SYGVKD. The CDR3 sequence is CAISEGHGNTIYF. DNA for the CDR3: TGTGCCATCAGTGAGGGGCACGGAAACACCATATATTTT.

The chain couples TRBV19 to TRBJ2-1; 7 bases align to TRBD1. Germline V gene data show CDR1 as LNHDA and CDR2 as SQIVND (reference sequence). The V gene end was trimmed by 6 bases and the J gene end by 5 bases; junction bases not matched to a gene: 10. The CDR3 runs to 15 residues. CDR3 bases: TGTGCCAGTAGGACGAGGGGGCGACTTGACAATGAGCAGTTCTTC. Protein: CASRTRGRLDNEQFF.

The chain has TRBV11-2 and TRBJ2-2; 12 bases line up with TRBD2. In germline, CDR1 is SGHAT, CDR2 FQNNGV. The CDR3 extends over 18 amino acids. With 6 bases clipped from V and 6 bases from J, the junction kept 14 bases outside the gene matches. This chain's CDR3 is CASSRRGLAGGPSGELFF. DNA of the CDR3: TGTGCCAGCAGTCGCCGAGGGCTAGCGGGAGGGCCATCCGGGGAGCTGTTTTTT.

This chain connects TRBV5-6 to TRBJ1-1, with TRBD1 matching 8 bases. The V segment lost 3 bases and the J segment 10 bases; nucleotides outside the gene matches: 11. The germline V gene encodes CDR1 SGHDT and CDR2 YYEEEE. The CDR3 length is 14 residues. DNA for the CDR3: TGTGCCAGCAGCTCGGCGGGTCAGGGGGCCGGAGCTTTCTTT. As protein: CASSSAGQGAGAFF.

The CDR3 protein is CASSPSGGSYNEQFF. For the CDR3, the DNA is TGTGCCAGCAGCCCTAGCGGAGGCTCCTACAATGAGCAGTTCTTC. The V call is TRBV7-2, the J call TRBJ2-1, with 7 bases lining up with TRBD2. The CDR3 sequence is 15 residues long. With V trimmed by 5 bases and J by 0 bases, 4 bases remained unmatched. CDR1 is SGHTA and CDR2 is FQGNSA in the germline V gene.

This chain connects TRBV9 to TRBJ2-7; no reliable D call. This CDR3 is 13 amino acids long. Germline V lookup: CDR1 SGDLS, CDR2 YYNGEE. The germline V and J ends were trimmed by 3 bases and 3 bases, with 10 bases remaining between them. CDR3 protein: CASSDLDGYEQYF. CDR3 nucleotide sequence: TGTGCCAGCAGCGATCTAGACGGCTACGAGCAGTACTTC.

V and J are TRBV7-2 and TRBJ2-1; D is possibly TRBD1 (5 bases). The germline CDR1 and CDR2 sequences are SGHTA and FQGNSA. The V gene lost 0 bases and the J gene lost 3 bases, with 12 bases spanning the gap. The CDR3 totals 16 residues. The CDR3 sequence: CASSLAGPNLYNEQFF. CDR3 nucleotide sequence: TGTGCCAGCAGCTTAGCGGGGCCAAACCTCTACAATGAGCAGTTCTTC.

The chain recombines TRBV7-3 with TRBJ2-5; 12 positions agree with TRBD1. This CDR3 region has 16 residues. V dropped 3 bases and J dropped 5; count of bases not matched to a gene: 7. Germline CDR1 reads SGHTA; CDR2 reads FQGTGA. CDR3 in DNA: TGTGCCAGCAGCTTGGGGGACAGGGGGCGCGGGGAGACCCAGTACTTC. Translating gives CASSLGDRGRGETQYF. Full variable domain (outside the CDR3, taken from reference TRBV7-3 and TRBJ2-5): GAGVSQTPSNKVTEKGKYVELRCDPISGHTALYWYRQSLGQGPEFLIYFQGTGAADDSGLPNDRFFAVRPEGSVSTLKIQRTERGDSAVYLCASSLGDRGRGETQYFGPGTRLLVL.

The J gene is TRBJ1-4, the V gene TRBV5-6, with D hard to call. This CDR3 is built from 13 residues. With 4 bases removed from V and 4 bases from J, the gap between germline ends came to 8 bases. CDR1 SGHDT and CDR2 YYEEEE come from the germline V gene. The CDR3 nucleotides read TGTGCCAGCAGCCTAGATATTAATGAAAAACTGTTTTTT. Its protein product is CASSLDINEKLFF.

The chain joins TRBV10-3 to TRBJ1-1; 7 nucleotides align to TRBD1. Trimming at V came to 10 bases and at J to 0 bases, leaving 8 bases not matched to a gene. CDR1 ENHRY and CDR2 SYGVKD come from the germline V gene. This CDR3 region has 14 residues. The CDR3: CATKPGQMNTEAFF. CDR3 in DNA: TGTGCCACGAAGCCGGGACAGATGAACACTGAAGCTTTCTTT.

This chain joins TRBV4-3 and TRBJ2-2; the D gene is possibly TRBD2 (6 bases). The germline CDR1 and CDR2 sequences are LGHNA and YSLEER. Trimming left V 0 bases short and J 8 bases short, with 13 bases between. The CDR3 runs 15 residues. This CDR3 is CASSQDLRGVGELFF. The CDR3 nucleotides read TGCGCCAGCAGCCAAGATCTACGCGGGGTTGGGGAGCTGTTTTTT.

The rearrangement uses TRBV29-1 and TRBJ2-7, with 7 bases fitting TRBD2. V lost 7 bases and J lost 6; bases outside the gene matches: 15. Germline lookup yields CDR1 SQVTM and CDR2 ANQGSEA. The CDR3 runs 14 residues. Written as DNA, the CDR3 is TGCAGCGCCACTCGAGCGGGGACTACGGGCGAGCAGTACTTC. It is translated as CSATRAGTTGEQYF.

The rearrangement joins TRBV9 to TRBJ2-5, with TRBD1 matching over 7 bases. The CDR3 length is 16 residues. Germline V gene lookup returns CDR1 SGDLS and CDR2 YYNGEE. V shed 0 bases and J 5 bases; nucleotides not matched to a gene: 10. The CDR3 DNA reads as TGTGCCAGCAGCGTAGGGCCAGGGGGACCCCGGGAGACCCAGTACTTC. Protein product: CASSVGPGGPRETQYF.

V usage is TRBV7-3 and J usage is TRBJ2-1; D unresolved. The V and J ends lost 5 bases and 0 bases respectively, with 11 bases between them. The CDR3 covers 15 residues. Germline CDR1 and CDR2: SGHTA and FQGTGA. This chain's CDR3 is CASSPAYSSYNEQFF. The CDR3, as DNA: TGTGCCAGCAGCCCCGCATATAGCTCCTACAATGAGCAGTTCTTC.

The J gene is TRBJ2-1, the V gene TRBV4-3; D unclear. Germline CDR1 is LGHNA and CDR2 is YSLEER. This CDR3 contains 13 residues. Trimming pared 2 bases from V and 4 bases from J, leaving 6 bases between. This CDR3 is CASSQSPYNEQFF. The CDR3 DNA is TGCGCCAGCAGCCAAAGCCCTTACAATGAGCAGTTCTTC.

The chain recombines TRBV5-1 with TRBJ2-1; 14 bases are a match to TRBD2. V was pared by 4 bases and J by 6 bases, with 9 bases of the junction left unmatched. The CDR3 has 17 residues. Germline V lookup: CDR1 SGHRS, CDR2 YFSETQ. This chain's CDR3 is CASSPGRLAGGGNEQFF. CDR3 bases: TGCGCCAGCAGCCCCGGCCGACTAGCGGGAGGGGGCAATGAGCAGTTCTTC.

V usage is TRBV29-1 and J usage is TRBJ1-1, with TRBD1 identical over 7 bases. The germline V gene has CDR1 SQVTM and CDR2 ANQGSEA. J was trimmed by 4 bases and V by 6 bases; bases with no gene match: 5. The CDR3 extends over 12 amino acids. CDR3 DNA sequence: TGCAGCGTCGTACAGGGGATCACTGAAGCTTTCTTT. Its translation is CSVVQGITEAFF. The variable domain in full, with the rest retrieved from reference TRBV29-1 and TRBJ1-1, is SAVISQKPSRDICQRGTSLTIQCQVDSQVTMMFWYRQQPGQSLTLIATANQGSEATYESGFVIDKFPISRPNLTFSTLTVSNMSPEDSSIYLCSVVQGITEAFFGQGTRLTVV.